This TCR beta chain was recorded in a study of blood T cell repertoires in COVID-19. As for the study in general: Whether acute or convalescent, the COVID-19 samples came from the United States, Italy and Spain.

TCRdb's table, derived via immunoSEQ multiplex PCR, lists solely in-frame clones and lacks some. The sample includes approximately 670,000 clones, about 87% of them seen just once. Input material: peripheral blood. This receptor was taken from a woman under 30 with acute or convalescent COVID-19.

CDR3 region: CATSDLSEDTQYF. The CDR3 DNA sequence: TGTGCCACCAGTGACCTTTCGGAGGATACGCAGTATTTT. V usage is TRBV24-1 and J usage is TRBJ2-3; D is unresolved. The V end was cut by 4 bases, the J end by 6 bases, with 10 bases between. Germline CDR1 reads KGHDR; CDR2 reads SFDVKD. The CDR3 consists of 13 residues.